This T cell receptor (beta chain) derives from a study of identical twins. MiXCR, applied by TCRdb to the 5' RACE reads, yields one record per CDR3 protein. Of 1.5 million to 2 million distinct CDR3 sequences listed, about 32% are singletons. About this clonotype: One junction end disagrees with the germline gene, perhaps due to a read error.

Germline CDR1 MNHNS, CDR2 SASEGT. The CDR3 has 13 residues. The TCR was taken from a newborn girl in good health. The sequenced sample consisted of cord blood. The V gene is TRBV6-1, the J gene TRBJ1-3; the D gene is possibly TRBD1 (5 bases). The CDR3 loop reads CASSEIPGNTICF. CDR3 sequence (DNA): TGTGCCAGCAGTGAAATCCCAGGGAACACCATATGTTTT.